This T cell receptor beta chain was retrieved from a study of blood T cell repertoires in COVID-19. Across the study: The United States, Italy and Spain were the sources of the acute and convalescent COVID-19 samples.

Trimming removed 4 bases from V and 5 bases from J, with 5 bases in between. The CDR3 is 11 residues long. The method was immunoSEQ multiplex PCR; TCRdb's version includes in-frame clones alone and lacks a portion of them. This repertoire shows roughly 53,000 clones, approximately 81% found once; its top ten account for about 3%. This sequence originates from a man in his forties or fifties with acute or convalescent COVID-19. The specimen was peripheral blood. This chain connects TRBV12-3 or TRBV12-4 to TRBJ1-1, with a weak D call TRBD1 (5 bases). The CDR3 protein is CASSSGTEAFF. In DNA, the CDR3 is TGTGCCAGCAGTTCAGGGACTGAAGCTTTCTTT.